Below, 20 T cell receptor beta chains from the same sample are listed, as sequenced in a study of neurological immune-mediated disorders. Via MiXCR, TCRdb re-called the 5' RACE reads, giving one row per CDR3 protein. The sample includes about 82,000 distinct CDR3 sequences, roughly 2.6% of them seen just once. Sequenced sample: PBMCs. Source of these receptors: a woman in her 30s with multiple sclerosis.

This clonotype was detected ten times or more. V and J are TRBV5-6 and TRBJ2-1; D is perhaps TRBD2 (6 bases). This CDR3 has 17 residues. With 4 bases removed from V and 8 bases from J, the gap between germline ends came to 25 bases. Germline CDR1 reads SGHDT; CDR2 reads YYEEEE. The CDR3 protein is CASSRGALTSVSDEQFF. The CDR3 nucleotides are TGTGCCAGCAGCCGGGGCGCTTTGACTAGTGTGTCGGATGAGCAGTTCTTC.

Ten or more counts support this clonotype. J is TRBJ1-6 and V is TRBV6-2 or TRBV6-3; D may be TRBD1 (6 bases). CDR3 length: 13 amino acids. In germline, CDR1 is MNHEY, CDR2 SVGEGT. The germline V and J ends were trimmed by 2 bases and 13 bases, with 12 bases remaining between them. The CDR3 nucleotides are TGTGCCAGCAGTTACCGGACAGAGTTGCCCCTCCACTTT. Encoded protein: CASSYRTELPLHF.

This clonotype was counted at least ten times. This chain links TRBV18 with TRBJ2-7; 7 nucleotides match TRBD1. Trimming took 3 bases from V and 5 from J; bases not matched to a gene: 10. CDR1 and CDR2 from the germline V gene are KGHSH and LQKENI. The CDR3 covers 15 residues. The DNA of the CDR3 is TGTGCCAGCTCACCGTTCAAGGGGGCCCTCCACGAGCAGTACTTC. Amino acid sequence: CASSPFKGALHEQYF.

This clonotype has at least ten counts. The chain carries TRBV3-1 and TRBJ2-2, with TRBD2 matching 11 bases. The CDR3 length is 19 residues. The trim removed 3 bases at V and 6 bases at J, leaving 15 bases unmatched. Germline CDR1 reads LGHDT; CDR2 reads YNNKEL (reference sequence). The CDR3, as DNA: TGTGCCAGCAGCCAGGGAAATTCTTTACTAGCGGGAGTTCCCGGGGAGCTGTTTTTT. It codes for CASSQGNSLLAGVPGELFF.

This clonotype was seen repeatedly, ten times or more. The V and J genes are TRBV29-1 and TRBJ2-1; D uncertain. The CDR3 runs to 11 residues. Trimming took off 4 bases at V and 6 bases at J, with 7 bases between the two ends. Per the germline V gene, CDR1 is SQVTM and CDR2 is ANQGSEA. The CDR3 DNA reads as TGCAGCGTTGCGGATACCAATGAGCAGTTCTTC. Translating gives CSVADTNEQFF.

This clonotype was picked up many times. This CDR3 reads CASSLGVVSYHNEQFF. CDR3 nucleotides: TGTGCCAGCAGTTTAGGTGTAGTATCCTACCACAATGAGCAGTTCTTC. The chain links TRBV12-3 or TRBV12-4 to TRBJ2-1, with unresolved D. V lost 1 base and J 5 bases, leaving 15 bases between the germline ends. CDR3 length equals 16 residues.

Ten or more counts support this clonotype. The J gene is TRBJ2-7, the V gene TRBV12-3 or TRBV12-4, with 8 bases lining up with TRBD1. The V and J ends lost 6 bases and 2 bases, in that order; junction bases with no gene match: 15. This CDR3 comprises 17 residues. CDR3 DNA: TGTGCCAGCAGCCCTGAGAAATCCGGGACAGGACCCTACGAGCAGTACTTC. It codes for CASSPEKSGTGPYEQYF.

At least ten counts were recorded for this clonotype. The chain employs TRBV20-1 and TRBJ2-7, with 13 positions matching TRBD2. Germline-derived CDR1 and CDR2 are DFQATT and SNEGSKA (reference sequence). V shed 4 bases and J 5 bases; nucleotides not matched to a gene: 17. The CDR3 extends over 18 amino acids. CDR3 DNA sequence: TGCAGTGCTACACCTTCCGGGACTAGCGGGGCGGCGCTCCACGAGCAGTACTTC. It specifies CSATPSGTSGAALHEQYF.

This clonotype has ten or more counts. The chain employs TRBV12-3 or TRBV12-4 and TRBJ2-2; D might be TRBD2 (6 bases). Trimming pared 3 bases from V and 2 bases from J, leaving 13 bases between. The CDR3 contains 16 residues. The CDR3 protein is CASSFIPGVNTGELFF. In nucleotides, the CDR3 is TGTGCCAGCAGTTTCATACCGGGGGTCAACACCGGGGAGCTGTTTTTT.

This clonotype came up a few times. Being one base from a much bigger clone, this may be a read error. V is TRBV5-1 and J is TRBJ2-7; D possibly corresponds to TRBD2 (6 bases). Germline loops: CDR1 SGHRS, CDR2 YFSETQ. The CDR3 covers 14 residues. V lost 4 bases and J lost 2, with 13 bases in between. The CDR3 loop reads CASSQTGEPYEQYF. The CDR3 bases are TGCGCCAGCAGCCAGACGGGGGAGCCCTACGAGCAGTACTTC.

This clonotype occurred many times. The V gene is TRBV7-8, the J gene TRBJ2-1, with TRBD1 matching over 8 bases. The germline CDR1 and CDR2 sequences are SGHVS and FQNEAQ. The CDR3 has 15 amino acids. V gave up 5 bases and J gave up 9 bases; unmatched junction bases: 12. Written as DNA, the CDR3 is TGTGCCAGCAGCACTCATCCAAGGACAGGGTTTGAGCAGTTCTTC. Translating gives CASSTHPRTGFEQFF.

The sample holds many counts of this clonotype. V gene TRBV20-1 combines with J gene TRBJ1-1, with 7 bases matching TRBD1. Per the germline V gene, CDR1 is DFQATT and CDR2 is SNEGSKA (reference sequence). With 6 bases clipped from V and 0 bases from J, the junction kept 7 bases outside the gene matches. CDR3 length: 14 amino acids. The CDR3 protein is CSAPWTGLNTEAFF. The CDR3, as DNA: TGCAGTGCGCCGTGGACAGGATTGAACACTGAAGCTTTCTTT.

There are many counts of this clonotype. The chain uses TRBV24-1 and TRBJ2-3, with D unresolved. Trimming pared 5 bases from V and 6 bases from J, leaving 8 bases between. This CDR3 spans 12 amino acids. The germline CDR1 and CDR2 sequences are KGHDR and SFDVKD. The CDR3 reads CATSGNGDTQYF. CDR3 sequence (DNA): TGTGCCACCAGTGGTAATGGGGATACGCAGTATTTT.

This clonotype was detected many times. J is TRBJ2-1 and V is TRBV12-3 or TRBV12-4; D is unclear. This CDR3 is built from 15 residues. V was trimmed by 3 bases and J by 8 bases, leaving 17 bases between them. CDR3 sequence: CASSFNGVGSDEQFF. The DNA for the CDR3 is TGTGCCAGCAGTTTTAATGGCGTGGGTTCTGATGAGCAGTTCTTC.

This clonotype has at least ten counts. The chain combines TRBV7-9 with TRBJ2-7; TRBD1 might be the D (6 bases). Germline V lookup: CDR1 SEHNR, CDR2 FQNEAQ (reference sequence). The germline V and J ends were trimmed by 4 bases and 5 bases, with 21 bases remaining between them. The CDR3 length is 16 residues. CDR3 in amino acids: CASSWGSLDSPDEQYF. CDR3 nucleotide sequence: TGTGCCAGCAGCTGGGGCAGTTTGGACAGCCCCGACGAGCAGTACTTC. Full variable domain (missing parts from reference TRBV7-9 and TRBJ2-7): DTGVSQNPRHKITKRGQNVTFRCDPISEHNRLYWYRQTLGQGPEFLTYFQNEAQLEKSRLLSDRFSAERPKGSFSTLEIQRTEQGDSAMYLCASSWGSLDSPDEQYFGPGTRLTVT.

The chain is built from TRBV6-1 and TRBJ1-4; 9 bases are shared with TRBD1. The CDR3 sequence is 16 residues long. In germline, CDR1 is MNHNS, CDR2 SASEGT. With 5 bases clipped from V and 2 bases from J, the junction kept 6 bases outside the gene matches. DNA for the CDR3: TGTGCCAGCAGTATCAGGACAGGGGCGACTAATGAAAAACTGTTTTTT. Protein: CASSIRTGATNEKLFF.

This clonotype has a count of ten or more. The rearrangement uses TRBV30 and TRBJ1-5; 7 nucleotides line up with TRBD1. Trimming removed 2 bases from V and 8 bases from J; junction bases left unmatched: 15. The germline gives CDR1 GTSNPN, CDR2 SVGIG (reference sequence). The CDR3 runs to 16 residues. The CDR3 loop is CAWSNRGPALSEPQHF. The CDR3 DNA reads as TGTGCCTGGAGTAACAGGGGCCCAGCTTTATCTGAGCCCCAGCATTTT.

There are many counts of this clonotype. CDR3 in amino acids: CASSDPGTSGRGGTDTQYF. The CDR3 nucleotides read TGTGCCAGCAGCGACCCCGGGACTAGCGGGAGGGGAGGCACAGATACGCAGTATTTT. This chain links TRBV6-6 with TRBJ2-3; 16 nucleotides align to TRBD2. Per the germline V gene, CDR1 is MNHNY and CDR2 is SVGAGI (reference sequence). This CDR3 is built from 19 residues. Germline trimming cut 6 bases from V and 1 base from J; bases unmatched to any gene: 10.

This clonotype was seen repeatedly, ten times or more. This chain connects TRBV6-2 or TRBV6-3 to TRBJ2-3, with TRBD2 matching 10 bases. The CDR3 loop spans 20 amino acids. Trimming at V came to 2 bases and at J to 3 bases, leaving 17 bases not matched to a gene. Germline V gene sequence: CDR1 MNHEY, CDR2 SVGEGT. The CDR3 DNA reads as TGTGCCAGCAGTTACCCCGGCCTAGCGGGAGTCGGAGTGGGTACAGATACGCAGTATTTT. Translated: CASSYPGLAGVGVGTDTQYF.

This clonotype was observed at least ten times. This chain joins TRBV5-6 and TRBJ2-6; possible D gene TRBD1, 6 bases. Germline V lookup: CDR1 SGHDT, CDR2 YYEEEE. This CDR3 contains 15 residues. V gave up 5 bases and J gave up 6 bases, with 15 bases separating them. CDR3 sequence (DNA): TGTGCCAGCAGAAAACAGGGCTCTACGGCCAACGTCCTGACTTTC. This gives the protein CASRKQGSTANVLTF. Drawing the rest from reference TRBV5-6 and TRBJ2-6, the complete variable domain is DAGVTQSPTHLIKTRGQQVTLRCSPKSGHDTVSWYQQALGQGPQFIFQYYEEEERQRGNFPDRFSGHQFPNYSSELNVNALLLGDSALYLCASRKQGSTANVLTFGAGSRLTVL.